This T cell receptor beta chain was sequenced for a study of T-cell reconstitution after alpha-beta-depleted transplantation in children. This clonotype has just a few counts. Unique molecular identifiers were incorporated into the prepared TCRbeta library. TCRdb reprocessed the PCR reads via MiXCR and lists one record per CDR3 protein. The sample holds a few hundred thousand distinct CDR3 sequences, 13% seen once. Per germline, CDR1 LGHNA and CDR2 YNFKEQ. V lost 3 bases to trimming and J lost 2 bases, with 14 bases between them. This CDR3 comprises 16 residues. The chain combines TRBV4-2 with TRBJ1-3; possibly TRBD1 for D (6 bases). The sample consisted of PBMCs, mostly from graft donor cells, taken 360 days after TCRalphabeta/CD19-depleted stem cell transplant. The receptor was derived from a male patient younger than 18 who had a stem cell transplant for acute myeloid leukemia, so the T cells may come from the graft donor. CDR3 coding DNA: TGTGCCAGCAGCCAGGGGACATCAGCGGCTGGAAACACCATATATTTT. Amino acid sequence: CASSQGTSAAGNTIYF.